The source of this T cell receptor (beta chain) is a study of Graves' ophthalmopathy and Graves' hyperthyroidism. Study-level findings and limits: Distinction of ophthalmopathy from stable hyperthyroidism by a 13-signature model reached approximately 90% sensitivity and roughly 78% specificity. The blood repertoire also included most expanded thyroid clonotypes above 0.001 frequency.

On this clonotype: Its antigen remains unknown.

For repertoire sequencing, the TCR beta CDR3 regions were amplified from RNA transcripts. HTBI primers were employed in first-round RT-PCR, then a second-round multiplex PCR followed. TCRdb fed the multiplex PCR reads into MiXCR, producing one record per CDR3 protein. The sample consists of around 1,000,000 distinct CDR3 sequences, roughly two fifths of them appearing once. Hyperthyroidism cases were recent diagnoses of under 2 months' duration in people aged 18 to 65. V was pared by 4 bases and J by 7 bases, with 13 bases of the junction left unmatched. The CDR3 is 16 residues long. Germline V gene data show CDR1 as SGHTA and CDR2 as FQGNSA.

Sequencing used peripheral blood or thyroid tissue (not recorded which). This receptor was identified in an adult man with Graves' hyperthyroidism. V gene TRBV7-2 combines with J gene TRBJ1-2, with 9 bases aligning to TRBD1. The CDR3 DNA reads TGTGCCAGCAGCTCCCACCCGGGACAGGGTTTGGGTGGCTACACCTTC. This encodes CASSSHPGQGLGGYTF.